This TCR beta chain was captured in a study of T-cell reconstitution after alpha-beta-depleted transplantation in children. The TCRbeta library incorporated unique molecular identifiers. TCRdb ran MiXCR on the PCR reads and lists one entry per CDR3 protein. The repertoire holds some 530,000 distinct CDR3 sequences, with around 13% as singletons. The germline CDR1 and CDR2 sequences are MGHDK and SYGVNS. CDR3 length equals 15 residues. Germline trimming cut 1 base from V and 4 bases from J; bases unmatched to any gene: 2. Sequences were derived from PBMCs from the stem cell graft donor, sampled from the stem cell graft. This receptor was identified in a human donor who donated a stem cell graft to a child with combined immunodeficiency. This sequence joins TRBV25-1 and TRBJ2-7, with TRBD2 matching over 12 bases. CDR3 sequence (DNA): TGTGCCAGCAGTGAATTGACTAGCGGGAGATACGAGCAGTACTTC. Its protein is CASSELTSGRYEQYF.